This entry is about one T cell receptor beta chain. What it recognizes is unknown. Healthy and HIV-negative, the adult donors had no recent acute infections or vaccinations. The data were obtained in a study of shared clonotypes between healthy human individuals. Study-wide results and limits: Among the subsets, naive ones generally showed larger estimated richness than memory ones.

This CDR3 comprises 17 residues. V lost 4 bases to trimming and J lost 3 bases; unmatched junction nucleotides: 13. Germline loops: CDR1 SGHTA, CDR2 FQGNSA. The assay was immunoSEQ multiplex PCR, and TCRdb's table has in-frame clones only and misses some. Of millions of clones in the sample, about 92% are singletons; the top ten hold over 0.12%. This rearrangement joins TRBV7-2 to TRBJ2-7, with 9 positions matching TRBD2. The receptor comes from a man aged 18 to 30 in good health. The sequenced sample was naive CD4+ T cells sorted from blood. The subset is: CD45RA+ positively selected. The CDR3 region has the DNA TGTGCCAGCAGCTCCCCCGGAGTAGCGGGGGTCCTCTACGAGCAGTACTTC. This encodes CASSSPGVAGVLYEQYF.